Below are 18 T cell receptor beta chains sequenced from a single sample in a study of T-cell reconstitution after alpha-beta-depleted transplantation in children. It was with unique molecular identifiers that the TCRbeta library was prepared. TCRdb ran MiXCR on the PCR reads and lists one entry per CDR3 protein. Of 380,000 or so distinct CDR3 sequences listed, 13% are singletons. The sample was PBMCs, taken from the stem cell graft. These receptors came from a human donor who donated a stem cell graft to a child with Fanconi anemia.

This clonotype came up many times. The CDR3: CASSPAGTALEGEQFF. CDR3 coding DNA: TGTGCCAGCAGTCCTGCCGGAACCGCACTAGAGGGTGAGCAGTTCTTC. This sequence joins TRBV12-3 or TRBV12-4 and TRBJ2-1, with a weak D call TRBD2 (5 bases). V was clipped by 5 bases and J by 9 bases, with 23 bases between them. The CDR3 spans 16 residues.

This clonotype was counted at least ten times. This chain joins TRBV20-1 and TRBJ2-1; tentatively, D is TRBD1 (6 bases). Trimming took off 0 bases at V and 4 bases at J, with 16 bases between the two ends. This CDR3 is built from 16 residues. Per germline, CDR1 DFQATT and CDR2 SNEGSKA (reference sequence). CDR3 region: CSARDFYGGFYNEQFF. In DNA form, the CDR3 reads TGCAGTGCTAGAGATTTTTATGGGGGCTTTTACAATGAGCAGTTCTTC.

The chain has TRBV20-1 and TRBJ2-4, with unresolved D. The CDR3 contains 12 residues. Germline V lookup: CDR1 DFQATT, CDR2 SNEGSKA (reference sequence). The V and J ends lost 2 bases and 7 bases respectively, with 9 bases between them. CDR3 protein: CSARQLGNIQYF. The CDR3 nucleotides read TGCAGTGCTAGACAGTTAGGGAACATTCAGTACTTC.

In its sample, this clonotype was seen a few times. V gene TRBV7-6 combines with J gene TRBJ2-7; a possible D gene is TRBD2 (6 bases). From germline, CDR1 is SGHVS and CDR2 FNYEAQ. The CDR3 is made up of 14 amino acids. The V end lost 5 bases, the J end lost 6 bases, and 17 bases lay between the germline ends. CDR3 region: CASSPLEGPVEQYF. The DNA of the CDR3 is TGTGCCAGCAGCCCCCTGGAGGGTCCGGTCGAGCAGTACTTC.

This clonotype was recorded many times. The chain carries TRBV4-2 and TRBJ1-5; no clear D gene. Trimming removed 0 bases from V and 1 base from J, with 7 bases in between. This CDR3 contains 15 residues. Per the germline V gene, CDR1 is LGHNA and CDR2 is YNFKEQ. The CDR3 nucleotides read TGTGCCAGCAGCCAAGATCGGTTGAGCAATCAGCCCCAGCATTTT. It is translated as CASSQDRLSNQPQHF.

CDR3 coding DNA: TGTGCCAGCAGCCTCCGAGGACAGATCAGTTTCAATGAGCAGTTCTTC. Translation: CASSLRGQISFNEQFF. This sequence joins TRBV5-6 and TRBJ2-1, with D tentatively TRBD1 (6 bases). The CDR3 sequence is 16 residues long. V dropped 4 bases and J dropped 6 bases, with 20 bases sitting between them. Germline-derived CDR1 and CDR2 are SGHDT and YYEEEE.

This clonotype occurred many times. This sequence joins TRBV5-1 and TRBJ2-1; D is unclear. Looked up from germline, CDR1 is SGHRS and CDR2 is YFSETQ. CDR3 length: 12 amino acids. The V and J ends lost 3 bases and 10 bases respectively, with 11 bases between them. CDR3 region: CASSSQFEEQFF. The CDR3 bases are TGCGCCAGCAGCTCACAATTCGAAGAGCAGTTCTTC.

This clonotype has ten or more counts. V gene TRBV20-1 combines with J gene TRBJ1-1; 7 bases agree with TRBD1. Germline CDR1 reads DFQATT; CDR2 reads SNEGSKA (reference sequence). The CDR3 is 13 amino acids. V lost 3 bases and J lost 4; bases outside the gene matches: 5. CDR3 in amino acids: CSARGQLVTEAFF. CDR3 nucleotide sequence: TGCAGTGCTAGGGGACAGTTGGTCACTGAAGCTTTCTTT.

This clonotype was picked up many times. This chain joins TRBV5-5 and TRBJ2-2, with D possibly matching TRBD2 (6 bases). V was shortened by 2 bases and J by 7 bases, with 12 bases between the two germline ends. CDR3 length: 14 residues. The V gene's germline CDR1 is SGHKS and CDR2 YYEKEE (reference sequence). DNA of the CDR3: TGTGCCAGCAGCTTTTCGCGGGATAGCGGGGAGCTGTTTTTT. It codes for CASSFSRDSGELFF.

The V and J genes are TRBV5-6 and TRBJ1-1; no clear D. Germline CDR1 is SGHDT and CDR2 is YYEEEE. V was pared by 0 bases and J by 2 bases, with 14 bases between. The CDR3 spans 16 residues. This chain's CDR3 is CASSLARKTRNTEAFF. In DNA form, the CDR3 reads TGTGCCAGCAGCTTGGCTCGCAAAACCAGAAACACTGAAGCTTTCTTT.

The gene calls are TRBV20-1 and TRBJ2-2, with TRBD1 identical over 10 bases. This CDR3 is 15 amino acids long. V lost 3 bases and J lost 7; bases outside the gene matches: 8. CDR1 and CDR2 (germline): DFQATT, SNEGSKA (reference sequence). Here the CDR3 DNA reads TGCAGTGCTAGTGGGGACAGGGGATTCGGCGGGGAGCTGTTTTTT. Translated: CSASGDRGFGGELFF.

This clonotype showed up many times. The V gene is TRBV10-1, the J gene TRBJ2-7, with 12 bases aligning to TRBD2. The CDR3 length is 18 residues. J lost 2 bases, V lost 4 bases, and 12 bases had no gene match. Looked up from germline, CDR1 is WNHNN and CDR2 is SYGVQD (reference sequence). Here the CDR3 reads CASSAPFPTSGGPYEQYV. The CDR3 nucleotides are TGCGCCAGCAGTGCCCCCTTTCCGACTAGCGGGGGTCCCTACGAGCAGTACGTC.

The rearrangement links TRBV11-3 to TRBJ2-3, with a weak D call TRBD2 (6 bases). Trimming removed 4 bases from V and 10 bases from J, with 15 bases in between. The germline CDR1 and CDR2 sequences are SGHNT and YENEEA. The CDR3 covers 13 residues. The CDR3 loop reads CASSSIGTQPQYF. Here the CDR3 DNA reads TGTGCCAGCAGCTCGATCGGGACTCAGCCGCAGTATTTT.

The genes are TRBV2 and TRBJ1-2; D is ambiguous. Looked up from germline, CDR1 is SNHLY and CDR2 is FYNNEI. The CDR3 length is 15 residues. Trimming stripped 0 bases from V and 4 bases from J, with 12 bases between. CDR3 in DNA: TGTGCCAGCAGTGAAGCCGCGGACGGACTCTATGGCTACACCTTC. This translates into CASSEAADGLYGYTF.

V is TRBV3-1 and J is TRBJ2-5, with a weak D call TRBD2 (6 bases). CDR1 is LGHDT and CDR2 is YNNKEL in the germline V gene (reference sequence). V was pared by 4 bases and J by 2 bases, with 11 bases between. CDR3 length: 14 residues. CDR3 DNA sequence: TGTGCCAGCAGCCCTGGGACTCATCAAGAGACCCAGTACTTC. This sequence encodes CASSPGTHQETQYF.

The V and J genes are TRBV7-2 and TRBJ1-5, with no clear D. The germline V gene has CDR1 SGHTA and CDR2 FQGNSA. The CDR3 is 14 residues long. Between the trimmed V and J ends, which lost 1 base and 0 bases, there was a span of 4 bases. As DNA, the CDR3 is TGTGCCAGCAGCTTAGTGATTAGCAATCAGCCCCAGCATTTT. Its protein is CASSLVISNQPQHF. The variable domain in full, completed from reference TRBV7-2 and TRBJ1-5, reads GAGVSQSPSNKVTEKGKDVELRCDPISGHTALYWYRQSLGQGLEFLIYFQGNSAPDKSGLPSDRFSAERTGGSVSTLTIQRTQQEDSAVYLCASSLVISNQPQHFGDGTRLSIL.

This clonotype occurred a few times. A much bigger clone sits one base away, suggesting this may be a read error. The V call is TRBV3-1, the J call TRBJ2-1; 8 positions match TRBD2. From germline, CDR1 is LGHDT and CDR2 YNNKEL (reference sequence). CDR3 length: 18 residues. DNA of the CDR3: TGTGCCACCAGCCAATATACTCAGCAGCGGGGGACGGACAATGAGCAGTTCTTC. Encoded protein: CATSQYTQQRGTDNEQFF.

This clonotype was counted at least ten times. The chain's CDR3 is CASRAGAAGELFF. The CDR3 DNA sequence: TGTGCCAGCAGAGCCGGAGCGGCCGGGGAGCTGTTTTTT. The rearrangement uses TRBV2 and TRBJ2-2, with D maybe TRBD2 (5 bases). The CDR3 totals 13 residues. CDR1 and CDR2 (germline): SNHLY, FYNNEI. V shed 6 bases and J shed 6 bases, with 11 bases lying between them. The full variable domain, with the rest looked up from reference TRBV2 and TRBJ2-2, is EPEVTQTPSHQVTQMGQEVILRCVPISNHLYFYWYRQILGQKVEFLVSFYNNEISEKSEIFDDQFSVERPDGSNFTLKIRSTKLEDSAMYFCASRAGAAGELFFGEGSRLTVL.